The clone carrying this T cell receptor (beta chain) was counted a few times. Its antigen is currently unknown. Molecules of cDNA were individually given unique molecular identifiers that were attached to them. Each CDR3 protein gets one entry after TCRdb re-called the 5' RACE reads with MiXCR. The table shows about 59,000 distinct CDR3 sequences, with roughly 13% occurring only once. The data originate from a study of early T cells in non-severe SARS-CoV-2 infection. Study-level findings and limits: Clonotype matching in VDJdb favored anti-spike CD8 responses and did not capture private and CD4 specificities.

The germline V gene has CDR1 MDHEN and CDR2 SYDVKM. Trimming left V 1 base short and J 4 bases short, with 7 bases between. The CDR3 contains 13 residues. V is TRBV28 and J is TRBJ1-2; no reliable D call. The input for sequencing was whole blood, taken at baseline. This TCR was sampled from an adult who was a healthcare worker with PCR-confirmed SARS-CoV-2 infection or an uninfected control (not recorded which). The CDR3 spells CASSLFDFYGYTF. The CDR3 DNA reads TGTGCCAGCAGTTTATTTGACTTCTATGGCTACACCTTC.